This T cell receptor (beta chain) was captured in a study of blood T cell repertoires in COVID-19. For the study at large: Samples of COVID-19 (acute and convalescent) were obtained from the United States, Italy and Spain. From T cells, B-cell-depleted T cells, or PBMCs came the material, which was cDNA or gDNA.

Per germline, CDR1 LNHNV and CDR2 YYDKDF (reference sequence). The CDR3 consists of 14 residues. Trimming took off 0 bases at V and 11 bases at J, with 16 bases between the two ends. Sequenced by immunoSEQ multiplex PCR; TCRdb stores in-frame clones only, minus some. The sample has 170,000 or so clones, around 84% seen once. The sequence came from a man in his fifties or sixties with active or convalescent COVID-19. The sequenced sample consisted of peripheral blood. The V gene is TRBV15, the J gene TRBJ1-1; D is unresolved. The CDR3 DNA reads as TGTGCCACCAGCAGAGATGGGGAGGGAGTAGGGGCTTTCTTT. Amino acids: CATSRDGEGVGAFF.